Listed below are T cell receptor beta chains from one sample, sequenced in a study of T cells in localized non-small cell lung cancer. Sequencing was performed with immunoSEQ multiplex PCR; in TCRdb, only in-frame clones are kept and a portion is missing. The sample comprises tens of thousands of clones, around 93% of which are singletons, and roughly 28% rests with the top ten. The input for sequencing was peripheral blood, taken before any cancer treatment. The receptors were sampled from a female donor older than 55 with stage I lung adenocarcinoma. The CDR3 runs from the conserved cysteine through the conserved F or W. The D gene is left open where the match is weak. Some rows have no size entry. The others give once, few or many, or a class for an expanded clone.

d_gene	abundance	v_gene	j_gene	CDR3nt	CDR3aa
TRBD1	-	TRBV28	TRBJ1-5	TGTGCCAGCACCCCGGGACAGGGTTATCAGCCCCAGCATTTT	CASTPGQGYQPQHF
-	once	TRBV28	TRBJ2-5	TGTGCCAGCAGCCTAACCGGGAGCCAGGTGGAGACCCAGTACTTC	CASSLTGSQVETQYF
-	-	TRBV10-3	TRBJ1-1	TGTGCCATCAGGTTCAGTCTAGAAATGGCTGAAGCTTTCTTT	CAIRFSLEMAEAFF
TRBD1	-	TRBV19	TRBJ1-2	TGTGCCAGTAGTATAGGGGCCCGGACAGGGTTACCCTATGGCTACACCTTC	CASSIGARTGLPYGYTF
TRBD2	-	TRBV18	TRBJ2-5	TGTGCCAGCTCACGCTCTACTCTGGGGGGGAGCCAAGAGACCCAGTACTTC	CASSRSTLGGSQETQYF
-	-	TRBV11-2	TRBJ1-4	TGTGCCAGCAGCTTATCGGGTTACGAAAAACTGTTTTTT	CASSLSGYEKLFF
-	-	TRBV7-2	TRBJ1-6	TGTGCCAGCAGCTTAGACAGGGTACGCAATTCACCCCTCCACTTT	CASSLDRVRNSPLHF
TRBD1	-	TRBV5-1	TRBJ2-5	TGCGCCAGCAGCATTATGACAGGGAAAGAGACCCAGTACTTC	CASSIMTGKETQYF
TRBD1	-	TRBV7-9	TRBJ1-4	TGTGCCAGCAGCCCAGGCCGGGACAGGAATGAAAAACTGTTTTTT	CASSPGRDRNEKLFF
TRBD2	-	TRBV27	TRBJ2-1	TGTGCCAGCAGATTAGCGGGCCCATCCGGCAATGAGCAGTTCTTC	CASRLAGPSGNEQFF
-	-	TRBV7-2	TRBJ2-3	TGTGCCAGCAGCTTAGCAGGGCGTAGGGCAGATACGCAGTATTTT	CASSLAGRRADTQYF
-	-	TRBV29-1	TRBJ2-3	TGCAGCGGTGGGACCACAGATACGCAGTATTTT	CSGGTTDTQYF
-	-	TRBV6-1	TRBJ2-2	TGTGCCAGCAGCGGGACTGGGGGCATCACCGGGGAGCTGTTTTTT	CASSGTGGITGELFF
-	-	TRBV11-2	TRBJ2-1	TGTGCCAGCAGCTTAGGCGGTTCCGAGAGGTTCTTC	CASSLGGSERFF
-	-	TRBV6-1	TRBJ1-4	TGTGCCAGCAGTGCCTTGGATGGGGCTGAGAAACTGTTTTTT	CASSALDGAEKLFF
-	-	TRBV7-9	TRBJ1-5	TGTGCCAGCAGCCTATCCGGGCCTACGAGCAATCAGCCCCAGCATTTT	CASSLSGPTSNQPQHF
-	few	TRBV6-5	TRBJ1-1	TGTGCCAGCAACAAGGGGTTGAACACTGAAGCTTTCTTT	CASNKGLNTEAFF
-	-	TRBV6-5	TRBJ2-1	TGTGCCAGCAGACAACAGGGCAATGAGCAGTTCTTC	CASRQQGNEQFF
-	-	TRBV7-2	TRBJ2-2	TGTGCCAGCAGCTATATGGCCCCTAGTGCCGGGGAGCTGTTTTTT	CASSYMAPSAGELFF
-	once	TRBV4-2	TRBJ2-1	TGTGCCAGCTCAACTGGTGAACTCGTAATCGATGAGCAGTTCTTC	CASSTGELVIDEQFF
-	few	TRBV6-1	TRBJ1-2	TGTGCCAGCAGTGAACTCACGGATGGCTACACCTTC	CASSELTDGYTF
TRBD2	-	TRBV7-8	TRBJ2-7	TGTGCCAGCAGCCCAAGTTATGGGACTAGCGGGAGGGCCGGTTACGAGCAGTACTTC	CASSPSYGTSGRAGYEQYF
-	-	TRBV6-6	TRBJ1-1	TGTGCTACCTCCCGGACAGCTGAAGCTTTCTTT	CATSRTAEAFF
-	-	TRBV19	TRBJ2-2	TGTGCCAGTAGTACAGGGAACACCGGGGAGCTGTTTTTT	CASSTGNTGELFF
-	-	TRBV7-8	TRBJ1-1	TGTGCCAGCAGCTTAGCGCGGCTATTGAACACTGAAGCTTTCTTT	CASSLARLLNTEAFF
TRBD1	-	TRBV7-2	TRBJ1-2	TGTGCCAGCAGCCCGGACAGGGAATATGGCTACACCTTC	CASSPDREYGYTF
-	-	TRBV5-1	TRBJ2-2	TGCGCCAGCAGCTTGATAACAGGGACCGGGGAGCTGTTTTTT	CASSLITGTGELFF
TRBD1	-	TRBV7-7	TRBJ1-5	TGTGCTAGCAGCTCCGGGGGGAGGGCCTGGACAGGCAAGAGAAGCAATCAGCCCCAGCATTTT	CASSSGGRAWTGKRSNQPQHF
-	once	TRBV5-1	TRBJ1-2	TGCGCCAGCAGCTTGGCGCCTGACCAAAACTATGGCTACACCTTC	CASSLAPDQNYGYTF
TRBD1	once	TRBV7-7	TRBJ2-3	TGTGCCAGCAGCCCGACAGGGGCAGATACGCAGTATTTT	CASSPTGADTQYF
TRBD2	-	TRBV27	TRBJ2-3	TGTGCCAGCGGTACGGGCGGGACTAGCGGCACAGATACGCAGTATTTT	CASGTGGTSGTDTQYF
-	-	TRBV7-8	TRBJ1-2	TGTGCCAGCAGCTTAGAATGGGCTGGGCCAGGTGCCTCCTATGGCTACACCTTC	CASSLEWAGPGASYGYTF
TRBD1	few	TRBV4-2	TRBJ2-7	TGTGCCAGCAGCCAAGATCGGTTCAGGGGGGAGCAGTACTTC	CASSQDRFRGEQYF
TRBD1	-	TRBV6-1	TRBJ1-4	TGTGCCAGCAGTGAGGCAGGGGGCAATGAAAAACTGTTTTTT	CASSEAGGNEKLFF
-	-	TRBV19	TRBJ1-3	TGTGCCAGTAGTATGGAGGGGACAAGCTCTGGAAACACCATATATTTT	CASSMEGTSSGNTIYF